The sequence of this T cell receptor (beta chain) was determined in a study of blood T cell repertoires in COVID-19. Study background: The United States, Italy and Spain provided the acute and convalescent COVID-19 samples. T cells, B-cell-depleted T cells, or PBMCs supplied cDNA or gDNA.

In the original analysis: Quantification of nucleated cells was approximated via reference gene primer amplification. Sequencing used immunoSEQ multiplex PCR; TCRdb keeps in-frame clones, though not all of them. The V and J calls and clone size are taken from that table; D and trimming were inferred from the DNA. This repertoire shows about 45,000 clones, around four fifths found once; its top ten account for roughly 5.7%. The CDR3 totals 14 residues. With 3 bases removed from V and 5 bases from J, the gap between germline ends came to 14 bases. Germline loops: CDR1 KGHSH, CDR2 LQKENI. The genes are TRBV18 and TRBJ2-7, with D maybe TRBD1 (6 bases). The TCR comes from a man in his forties or fifties with active COVID-19. The sample consisted of peripheral blood. Here the CDR3 reads CASSPTPDSDEQYF. Here the CDR3 DNA reads TGTGCCAGCTCACCTACCCCGGACAGCGACGAGCAGTACTTC.